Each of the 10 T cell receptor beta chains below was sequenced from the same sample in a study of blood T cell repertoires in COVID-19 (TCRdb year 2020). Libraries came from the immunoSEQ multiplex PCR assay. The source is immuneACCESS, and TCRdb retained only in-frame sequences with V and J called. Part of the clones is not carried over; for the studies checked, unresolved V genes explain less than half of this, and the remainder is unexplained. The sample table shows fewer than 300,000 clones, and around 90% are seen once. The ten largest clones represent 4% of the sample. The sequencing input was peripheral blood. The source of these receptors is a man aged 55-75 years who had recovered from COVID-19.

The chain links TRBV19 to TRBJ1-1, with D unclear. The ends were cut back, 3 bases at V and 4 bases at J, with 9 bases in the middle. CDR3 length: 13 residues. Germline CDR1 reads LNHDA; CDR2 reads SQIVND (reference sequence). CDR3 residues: CASSIFGRTEAFF. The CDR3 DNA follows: TGTGCCAGTAGTATTTTTGGGCGCACTGAAGCTTTCTTT.

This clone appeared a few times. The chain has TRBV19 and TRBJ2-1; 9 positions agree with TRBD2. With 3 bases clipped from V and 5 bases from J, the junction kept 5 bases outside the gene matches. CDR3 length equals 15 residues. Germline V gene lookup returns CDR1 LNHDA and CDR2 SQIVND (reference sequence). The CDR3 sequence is CASSMAAGGNNEQFF. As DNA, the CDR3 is TGTGCCAGTAGTATGGCGGCGGGGGGGAACAATGAGCAGTTCTTC.

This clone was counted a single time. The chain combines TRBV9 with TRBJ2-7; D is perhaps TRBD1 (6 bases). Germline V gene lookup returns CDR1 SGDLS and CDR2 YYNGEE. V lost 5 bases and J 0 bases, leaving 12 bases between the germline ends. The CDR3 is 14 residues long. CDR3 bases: TGTGCCAGCAGTGAGGGACACCCCTCCTACGAGCAGTACTTC. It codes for CASSEGHPSYEQYF.

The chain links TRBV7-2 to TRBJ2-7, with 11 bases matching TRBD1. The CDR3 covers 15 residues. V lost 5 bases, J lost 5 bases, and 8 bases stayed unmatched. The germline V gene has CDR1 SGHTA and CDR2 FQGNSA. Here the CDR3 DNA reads TGTGCCAGCAGCCCGGAGGACAGGGGGCGACACGAGCAGTACTTC. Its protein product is CASSPEDRGRHEQYF.

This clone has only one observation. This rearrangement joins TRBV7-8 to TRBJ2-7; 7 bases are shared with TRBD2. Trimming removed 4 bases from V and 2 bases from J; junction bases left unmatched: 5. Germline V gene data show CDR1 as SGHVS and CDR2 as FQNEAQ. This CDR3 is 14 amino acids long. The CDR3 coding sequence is TGTGCCAGCAGCTCGCCCCGGGGGGCCTACGAGCAGTACTTC. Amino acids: CASSSPRGAYEQYF.

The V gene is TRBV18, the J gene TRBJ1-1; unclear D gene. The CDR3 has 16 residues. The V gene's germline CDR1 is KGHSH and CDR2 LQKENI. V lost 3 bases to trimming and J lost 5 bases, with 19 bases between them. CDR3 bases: TGTGCCAGCTCACCGAAAAGCTTAGTATCCAAAACTGAAGCTTTCTTT. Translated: CASSPKSLVSKTEAFF.

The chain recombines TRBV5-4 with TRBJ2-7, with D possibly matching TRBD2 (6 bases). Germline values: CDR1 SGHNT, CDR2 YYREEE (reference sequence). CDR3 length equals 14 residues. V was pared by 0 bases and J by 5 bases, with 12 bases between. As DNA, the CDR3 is TGTGCCAGCAGCTTGGGGGGAGGAAGAAACGAGCAGTACTTC. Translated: CASSLGGGRNEQYF.

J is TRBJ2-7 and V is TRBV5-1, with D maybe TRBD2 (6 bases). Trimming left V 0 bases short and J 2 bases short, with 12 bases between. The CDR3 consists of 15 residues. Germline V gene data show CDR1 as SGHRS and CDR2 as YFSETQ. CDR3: CASSLGGALAYEQYF. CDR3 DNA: TGCGCCAGCAGCTTGGGCGGGGCCCTGGCCTACGAGCAGTACTTC.

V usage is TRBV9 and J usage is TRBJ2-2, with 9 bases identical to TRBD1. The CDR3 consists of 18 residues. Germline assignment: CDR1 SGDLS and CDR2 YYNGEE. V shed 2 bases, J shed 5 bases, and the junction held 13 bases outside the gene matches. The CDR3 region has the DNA TGTGCCAGCAGCGTCACCCTACTACAGGGGGCGAGGACCGGGGAGCTGTTTTTT. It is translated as CASSVTLLQGARTGELFF.

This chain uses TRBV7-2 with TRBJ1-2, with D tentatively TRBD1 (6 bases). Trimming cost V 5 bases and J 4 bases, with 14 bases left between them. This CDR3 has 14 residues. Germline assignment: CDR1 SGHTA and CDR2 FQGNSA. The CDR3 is CASSLTGDPYGYTF. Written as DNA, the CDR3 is TGTGCCAGCAGCCTGACAGGTGACCCCTATGGCTACACCTTC. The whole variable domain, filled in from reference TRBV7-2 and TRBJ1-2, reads GAGVSQSPSNKVTEKGKDVELRCDPISGHTALYWYRQSLGQGLEFLIYFQGNSAPDKSGLPSDRFSAERTGGSVSTLTIQRTQQEDSAVYLCASSLTGDPYGYTFGSGTRLTVV.